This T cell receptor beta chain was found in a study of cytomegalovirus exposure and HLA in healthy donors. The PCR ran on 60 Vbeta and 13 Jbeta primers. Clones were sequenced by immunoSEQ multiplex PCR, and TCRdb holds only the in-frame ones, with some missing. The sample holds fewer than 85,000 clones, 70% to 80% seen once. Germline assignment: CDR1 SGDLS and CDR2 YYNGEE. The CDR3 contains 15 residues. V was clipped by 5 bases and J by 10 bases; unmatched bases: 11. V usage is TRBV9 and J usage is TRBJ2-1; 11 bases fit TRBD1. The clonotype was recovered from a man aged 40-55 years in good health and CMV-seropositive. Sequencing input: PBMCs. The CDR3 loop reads CASRAGQGGPGEQFF. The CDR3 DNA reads TGTGCCAGCAGGGCGGGACAGGGGGGCCCGGGGGAGCAGTTCTTC. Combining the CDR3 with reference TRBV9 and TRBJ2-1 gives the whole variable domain DSGVTQTPKHLITATGQRVTLRCSPRSGDLSVYWYQQSLDQGLQFLIQYYNGEERAKGNILERFSAQQFPDLHSELNLSSLELGDSALYFCASRAGQGGPGEQFFGPGTRLTVL.